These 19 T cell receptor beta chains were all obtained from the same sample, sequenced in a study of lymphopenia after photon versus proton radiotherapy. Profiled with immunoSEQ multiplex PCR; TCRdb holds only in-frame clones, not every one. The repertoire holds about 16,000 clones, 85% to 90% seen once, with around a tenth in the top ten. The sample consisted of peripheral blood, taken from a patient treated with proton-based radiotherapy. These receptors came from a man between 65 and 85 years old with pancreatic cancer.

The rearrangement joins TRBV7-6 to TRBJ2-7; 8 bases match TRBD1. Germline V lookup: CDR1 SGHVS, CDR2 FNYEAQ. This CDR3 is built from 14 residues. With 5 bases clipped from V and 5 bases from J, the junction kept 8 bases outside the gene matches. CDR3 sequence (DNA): TGTGCCAGCAGCACCGGACAGGGAAGAGACGAGCAGTACTTC. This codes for CASSTGQGRDEQYF.

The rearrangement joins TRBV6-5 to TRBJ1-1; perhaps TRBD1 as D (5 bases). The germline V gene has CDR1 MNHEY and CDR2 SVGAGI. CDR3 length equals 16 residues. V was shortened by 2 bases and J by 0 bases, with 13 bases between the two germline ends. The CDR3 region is CASSYRGSLLNTEAFF. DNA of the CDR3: TGTGCCAGCAGTTACCGGGGCAGTCTATTGAACACTGAAGCTTTCTTT.

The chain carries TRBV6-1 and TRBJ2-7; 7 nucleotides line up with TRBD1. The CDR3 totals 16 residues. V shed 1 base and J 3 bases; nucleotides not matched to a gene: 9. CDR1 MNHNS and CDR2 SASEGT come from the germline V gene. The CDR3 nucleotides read TGTGCCAGCAGTGAAGTTCTTGTGCAGGGGGACTACGAGCAGTACTTC. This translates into CASSEVLVQGDYEQYF.

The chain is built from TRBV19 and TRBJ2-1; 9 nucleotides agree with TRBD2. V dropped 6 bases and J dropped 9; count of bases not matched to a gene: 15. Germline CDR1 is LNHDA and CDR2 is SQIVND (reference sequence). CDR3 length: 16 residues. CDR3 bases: TGTGCCAGTAGCCTCCGCGGGGGGGCCTCGTTTATTGAGCAGTTCTTC. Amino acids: CASSLRGGASFIEQFF.

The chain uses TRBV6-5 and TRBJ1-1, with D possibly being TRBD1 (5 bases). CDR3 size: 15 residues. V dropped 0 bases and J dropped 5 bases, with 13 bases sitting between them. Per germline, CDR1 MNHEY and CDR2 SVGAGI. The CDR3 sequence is CASSYSAGGRTEAFF. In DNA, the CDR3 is TGTGCCAGCAGTTACTCGGCGGGGGGAAGAACTGAAGCTTTCTTT.

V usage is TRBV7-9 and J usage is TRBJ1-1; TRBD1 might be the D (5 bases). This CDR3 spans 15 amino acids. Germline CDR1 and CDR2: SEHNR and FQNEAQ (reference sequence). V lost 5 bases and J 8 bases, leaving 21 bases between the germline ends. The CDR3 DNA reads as TGTGCCAGCAGCGTAGGGGACCGATCACTTTTAGAAGCTTTCTTT. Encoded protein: CASSVGDRSLLEAFF.

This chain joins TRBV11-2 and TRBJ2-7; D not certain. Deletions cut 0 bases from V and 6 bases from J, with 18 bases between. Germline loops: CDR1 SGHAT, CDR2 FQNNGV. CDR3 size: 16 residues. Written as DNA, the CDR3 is TGTGCCAGCAGCTTAGACTCCCGCTCCGGGTGGCTCGAGCAGTACTTC. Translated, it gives CASSLDSRSGWLEQYF.

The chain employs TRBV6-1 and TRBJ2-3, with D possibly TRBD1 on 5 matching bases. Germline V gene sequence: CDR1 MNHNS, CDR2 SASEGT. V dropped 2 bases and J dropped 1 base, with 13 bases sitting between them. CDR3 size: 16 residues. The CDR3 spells CASSEFKGQGTDTQYF. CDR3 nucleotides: TGTGCCAGCAGTGAATTTAAGGGGCAGGGCACAGATACGCAGTATTTT.

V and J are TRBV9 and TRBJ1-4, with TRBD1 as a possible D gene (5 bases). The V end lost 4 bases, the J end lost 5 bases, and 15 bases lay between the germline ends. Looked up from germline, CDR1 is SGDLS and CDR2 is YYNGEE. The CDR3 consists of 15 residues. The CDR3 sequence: CASSPRDALNEKLFF. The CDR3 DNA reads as TGTGCCAGCAGCCCCCGGGACGCCCTAAATGAAAAACTGTTTTTT.

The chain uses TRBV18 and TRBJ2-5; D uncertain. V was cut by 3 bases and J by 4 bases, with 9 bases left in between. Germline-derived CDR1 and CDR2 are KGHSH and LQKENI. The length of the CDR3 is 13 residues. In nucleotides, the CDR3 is TGTGCCAGCTCACCGGGGATGGGAGAGACCCAGTACTTC. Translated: CASSPGMGETQYF. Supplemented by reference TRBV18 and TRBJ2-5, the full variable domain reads NAGVMQNPRHLVRRRGQEARLRCSPMKGHSHVYWYRQLPEEGLKFMVYLQKENIIDESGMPKERFSAEFPKEGPSILRIQQVVRGDSAAYFCASSPGMGETQYFGPGTRLLVL.

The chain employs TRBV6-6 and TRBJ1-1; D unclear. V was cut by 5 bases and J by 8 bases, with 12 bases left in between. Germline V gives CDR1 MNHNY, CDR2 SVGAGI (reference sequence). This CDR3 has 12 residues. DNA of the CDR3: TGTGCCAGCAGTCACGACGGGAGCGAAGCTTTCTTT. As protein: CASSHDGSEAFF.

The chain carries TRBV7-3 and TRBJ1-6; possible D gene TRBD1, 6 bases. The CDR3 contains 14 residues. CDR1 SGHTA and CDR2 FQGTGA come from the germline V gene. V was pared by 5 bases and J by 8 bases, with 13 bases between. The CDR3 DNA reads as TGTGCCAGCAGCCGCGGAGGGGGTGATTCACCCCTCCACTTT. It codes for CASSRGGGDSPLHF.

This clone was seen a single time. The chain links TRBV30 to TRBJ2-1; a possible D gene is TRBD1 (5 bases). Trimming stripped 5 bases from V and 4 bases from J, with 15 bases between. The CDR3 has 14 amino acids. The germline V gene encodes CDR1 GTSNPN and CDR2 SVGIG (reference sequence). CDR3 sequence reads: CAWGKGNSYNEQFF. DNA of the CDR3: TGTGCCTGGGGAAAGGGGAACTCATACAATGAGCAGTTCTTC.

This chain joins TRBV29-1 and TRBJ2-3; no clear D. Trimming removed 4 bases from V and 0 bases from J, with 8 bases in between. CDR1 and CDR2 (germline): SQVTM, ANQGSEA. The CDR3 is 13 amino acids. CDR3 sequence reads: CSVVPGSTDTQYF. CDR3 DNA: TGCAGCGTTGTCCCCGGGAGCACAGATACGCAGTATTTT.

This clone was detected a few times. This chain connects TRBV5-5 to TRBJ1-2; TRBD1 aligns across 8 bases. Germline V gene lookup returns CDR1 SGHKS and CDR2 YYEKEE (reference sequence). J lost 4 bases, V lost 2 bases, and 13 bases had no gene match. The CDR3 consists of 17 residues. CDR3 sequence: CASSLLWDRPISYGYTF. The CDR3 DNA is TGTGCCAGCAGCTTACTCTGGGACAGGCCGATCTCCTATGGCTACACCTTC.

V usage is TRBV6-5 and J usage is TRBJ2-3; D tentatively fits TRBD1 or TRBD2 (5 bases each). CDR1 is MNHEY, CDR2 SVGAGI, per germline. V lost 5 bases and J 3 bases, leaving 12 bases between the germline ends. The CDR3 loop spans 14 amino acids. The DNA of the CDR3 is TGTGCCAGCAGTCGGGACCCACGTACAGATACGCAGTATTTT. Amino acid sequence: CASSRDPRTDTQYF.

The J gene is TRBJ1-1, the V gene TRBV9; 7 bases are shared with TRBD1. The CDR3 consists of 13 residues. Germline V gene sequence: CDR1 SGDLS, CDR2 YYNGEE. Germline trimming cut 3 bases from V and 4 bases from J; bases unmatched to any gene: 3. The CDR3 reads CASSGTGGTEAFF. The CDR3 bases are TGTGCCAGCAGCGGGACAGGCGGCACTGAAGCTTTCTTT.

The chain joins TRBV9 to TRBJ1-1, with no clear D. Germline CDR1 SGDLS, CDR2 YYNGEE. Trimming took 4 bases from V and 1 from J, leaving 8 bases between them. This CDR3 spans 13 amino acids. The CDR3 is CASSLQRNTEAFF. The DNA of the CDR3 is TGTGCCAGCAGCTTACAGAGGAACACTGAAGCTTTCTTT.

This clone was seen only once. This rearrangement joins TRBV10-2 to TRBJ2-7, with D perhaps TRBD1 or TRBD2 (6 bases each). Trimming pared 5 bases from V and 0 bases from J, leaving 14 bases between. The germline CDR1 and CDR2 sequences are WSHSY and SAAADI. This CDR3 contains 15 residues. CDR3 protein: CASSQGRDPSYEQYF. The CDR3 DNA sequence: TGCGCCAGCAGTCAGGGGCGGGACCCCTCCTACGAGCAGTACTTC.